The 25 T cell receptor beta chains given below trace back to one sample, sequenced in a study of control samples from healthy donors and cancer patients. Profiled with immunoSEQ multiplex PCR; TCRdb holds only in-frame clones, not every one. The sample records roughly 14,000 clones, around 87% being singletons. Specimen: PBMCs. These receptors all come from a woman between 65 and 79 years old with colorectal cancer.

V is TRBV7-8 and J is TRBJ2-1; 8 bases agree with TRBD2. This CDR3 spans 16 amino acids. The trim removed 5 bases at V and 5 bases at J, leaving 11 bases unmatched. Germline V gene sequence: CDR1 SGHVS, CDR2 FQNEAQ. For the CDR3, the DNA is TGTGCCAGCAGCCCTAGAGGGCGGGGGGCCAACAATGAGCAGTTCTTC. This codes for CASSPRGRGANNEQFF.

The table lists this clone with a few counts. The genes are TRBV2 and TRBJ1-5; no clear D gene. Looked up from germline, CDR1 is SNHLY and CDR2 is FYNNEI. This CDR3 has 12 residues. V lost 7 bases and J lost 6, with 10 bases in between. The CDR3 nucleotides read TGTGCCAGCACCAGAGAGAGTCAGCCCCAGCATTTT. Residues: CASTRESQPQHF. Full variable domain (outside the CDR3, taken from reference TRBV2 and TRBJ1-5): EPEVTQTPSHQVTQMGQEVILRCVPISNHLYFYWYRQILGQKVEFLVSFYNNEISEKSEIFDDQFSVERPDGSNFTLKIRSTKLEDSAMYFCASTRESQPQHFGDGTRLSIL.

The chain couples TRBV18 to TRBJ1-1; D might be TRBD1 (5 bases). The CDR3 is made up of 15 amino acids. The germline CDR1 and CDR2 sequences are KGHSH and LQKENI. The V end was cut by 2 bases, the J end by 1 base, with 11 bases between. The CDR3 DNA sequence: TGTGCCAGCTCACCAACCGGGACCGAGAACACTGAAGCTTTCTTT. Protein: CASSPTGTENTEAFF.

The genes are TRBV30 and TRBJ1-6; TRBD1 is a possible D gene (6 bases). Per germline, CDR1 GTSNPN and CDR2 SVGIG (reference sequence). V gave up 7 bases and J gave up 6 bases, with 13 bases separating them. This CDR3 comprises 13 residues. CDR3 DNA sequence: TGTGCCTACCGGACAGTTCCTAATTCACCCCTCCACTTT. Amino acid sequence: CAYRTVPNSPLHF.

The chain carries TRBV7-2 and TRBJ2-7; D is perhaps TRBD2 (5 bases). The germline CDR1 and CDR2 sequences are SGHTA and FQGNSA. CDR3 length: 14 residues. V shed 6 bases and J shed 0 bases, with 12 bases lying between them. Written as DNA, the CDR3 is TGTGCCAGCAGTCTGGGGAGTAGCTCCTACGAGCAGTACTTC. This gives the protein CASSLGSSSYEQYF. The whole variable domain, remainder taken from reference TRBV7-2 and TRBJ2-7, is GAGVSQSPSNKVTEKGKDVELRCDPISGHTALYWYRQSLGQGLEFLIYFQGNSAPDKSGLPSDRFSAERTGGSVSTLTIQRTQQEDSAVYLCASSLGSSSYEQYFGPGTRLTVT.

This sequence joins TRBV6-5 and TRBJ1-2; the D is unclear. V was trimmed by 2 bases and J by 0 bases, leaving 13 bases between them. The CDR3 runs 16 residues. From germline, CDR1 is MNHEY and CDR2 SVGAGI. CDR3 in amino acids: CASSYRGLGANYGYTF. In nucleotides, the CDR3 is TGTGCCAGCAGTTACCGTGGACTGGGAGCTAACTATGGCTACACCTTC.

The V and J genes are TRBV5-6 and TRBJ2-7; D is possibly TRBD1 or TRBD2 (5 bases each). V was cut by 3 bases and J by 3 bases, with 10 bases left in between. This CDR3 has 13 residues. Germline values: CDR1 SGHDT, CDR2 YYEEEE. The CDR3 protein is CASSSGTNYEQYF. CDR3 sequence (DNA): TGTGCCAGCAGCTCCGGGACCAACTACGAGCAGTACTTC.

V gene TRBV6-2 or TRBV6-3 combines with J gene TRBJ2-1; 7 bases fit TRBD2. Germline loops: CDR1 MNHEY, CDR2 SVGEGT. This CDR3 region has 15 residues. V dropped 6 bases and J dropped 6; count of bases not matched to a gene: 11. This chain's CDR3 is CASSPRGGGVNEQFF. CDR3 DNA: TGTGCCAGCAGCCCCCGCGGGGGAGGGGTCAATGAGCAGTTCTTC.

The chain combines TRBV4-2 with TRBJ1-1; maybe TRBD1 (6 bases). The CDR3 totals 14 residues. V was clipped by 0 bases and J by 4 bases, with 9 bases between them. The germline CDR1 and CDR2 sequences are LGHNA and YNFKEQ. The CDR3 reads CASSQDRGVTEAFF. CDR3 DNA: TGTGCCAGCAGCCAAGACAGGGGTGTCACTGAAGCTTTCTTT.

This sequence joins TRBV4-2 and TRBJ1-1, with TRBD1 matching over 10 bases. Germline CDR1 LGHNA, CDR2 YNFKEQ. Trimming cost V 2 bases and J 7 bases; bases outside gene matches: 4. CDR3 length: 14 amino acids. The CDR3 DNA reads TGTGCCAGCAGCCAACCGGGACAGGGGAGTGAAGCTTTCTTT. Encoded protein: CASSQPGQGSEAFF.

The rearrangement joins TRBV5-5 to TRBJ2-3; D may be TRBD1 or TRBD2 (6 bases each). The CDR3 has 14 residues. From germline, CDR1 is SGHKS and CDR2 YYEKEE (reference sequence). The V and J ends lost 6 bases and 1 base respectively, with 12 bases between them. The CDR3 coding sequence is TGTGCCAGCAACCCGAGGGGGGGCACAGATACGCAGTATTTT. This sequence encodes CASNPRGGTDTQYF.

V is TRBV3-1 (or the pseudogene TRBV3-2) and J is TRBJ2-5; D is unclear. The germline CDR1 and CDR2 sequences are LGHDT and YNNKEL (reference sequence). Between the trimmed V and J ends, which lost 2 bases and 7 bases, there was a span of 14 bases. This CDR3 spans 14 amino acids. The CDR3 sequence is CASSQITARGTQYF. The CDR3 DNA follows: TGTGCCAGCAGCCAAATAACAGCCCGTGGGACCCAGTACTTC.

The chain links TRBV6-6 to TRBJ2-1; no firm D call. Trimming took off 2 bases at V and 7 bases at J, with 6 bases between the two ends. The CDR3 is 12 amino acids. Germline lookup yields CDR1 MNHNY and CDR2 SVGAGI (reference sequence). For the CDR3, the DNA is TGTGCCAGCAGTTACGCCCAAAATGAGCAGTTCTTC. Its protein is CASSYAQNEQFF.

This chain joins TRBV10-3 and TRBJ2-7, with 8 nucleotides matching TRBD2. This CDR3 region has 13 residues. V shed 6 bases, J shed 3 bases, and the junction held 4 bases outside the gene matches. Germline V lookup: CDR1 ENHRY, CDR2 SYGVKD. CDR3 amino acids: CAIRSGGVYEQYF. The CDR3 region has the DNA TGTGCCATCAGGTCGGGGGGGGTCTACGAGCAGTACTTC.

The rearrangement uses TRBV3-1 (or the pseudogene TRBV3-2) and TRBJ1-1; unclear D gene. CDR3 length: 14 residues. The germline V gene has CDR1 LGHDT and CDR2 YNNKEL (reference sequence). V was clipped by 1 base and J by 1 base, with 7 bases between them. CDR3 in amino acids: CASSQGRRNTEAFF. In DNA, the CDR3 is TGTGCCAGCAGCCAAGGGAGGAGGAACACTGAAGCTTTCTTT.

The chain joins TRBV2 to TRBJ1-2; tentatively, D is TRBD1 (6 bases). The CDR3 extends over 14 amino acids. Germline V gene lookup returns CDR1 SNHLY and CDR2 FYNNEI. The V end lost 2 bases, the J end lost 8 bases, and 15 bases lay between the germline ends. The CDR3 sequence: CASSERFRGFGYTF. The CDR3 region has the DNA TGTGCCAGCAGTGAAAGGTTCAGGGGCTTCGGCTACACCTTC.

This clone came up a few times. The chain recombines TRBV6-5 with TRBJ1-2; TRBD1 might be the D (6 bases). The CDR3 sequence is 14 residues long. Germline assignment: CDR1 MNHEY and CDR2 SVGAGI. The V end was cut by 4 bases, the J end by 2 bases, with 11 bases between. CDR3 loop: CASSFQGLNYGYTF. In nucleotides, the CDR3 is TGTGCCAGCAGTTTCCAGGGGCTAAACTATGGCTACACCTTC.

The CDR3 sequence is CASRRSGTSNEQFF. The CDR3 nucleotides are TGTGCCAGTAGGAGAAGCGGGACCAGCAATGAGCAGTTCTTC. The rearrangement links TRBV19 to TRBJ2-1; 7 bases fit TRBD2. The CDR3 contains 14 residues. J gave up 6 bases and V 6 bases, and 8 bases lay outside the gene matches. Germline lookup yields CDR1 LNHDA and CDR2 SQIVND (reference sequence).

This rearrangement joins TRBV6-1 to TRBJ1-1; no clear D. V lost 2 bases to trimming and J lost 2 bases, with 6 bases between them. The CDR3 spans 13 residues. Germline CDR1 reads MNHNS; CDR2 reads SASEGT. CDR3 region: CASSEQQNTEAFF. CDR3 sequence (DNA): TGTGCCAGCAGTGAACAGCAAAACACTGAAGCTTTCTTT.

This chain links TRBV7-9 with TRBJ1-3, with a possible D match to TRBD1 (5 bases). V dropped 3 bases and J dropped 7 bases, with 19 bases sitting between them. This CDR3 region has 16 residues. Germline loops: CDR1 SEHNR, CDR2 FQNEAQ (reference sequence). The CDR3 here is CASSLGSGNVKNTIYF. DNA for the CDR3: TGTGCCAGCAGCTTGGGATCAGGGAACGTGAAGAACACCATATATTTT.

Only a few counts were recorded for this clone. The chain employs TRBV7-2 and TRBJ2-3; 10 bases are a match to TRBD1. The CDR3 sequence is 16 residues long. The ends lost 0 bases at V and 2 bases at J; junction bases unmatched: 2. CDR1 and CDR2 from the germline V gene are SGHTA and FQGNSA. Here the CDR3 reads CASSLAGTGVTDTQYF. DNA for the CDR3: TGTGCCAGCAGCTTAGCGGGGACAGGGGTCACAGATACGCAGTATTTT.

The chain joins TRBV5-5 to TRBJ2-2; TRBD2 matches at 7 bases. This CDR3 region has 15 residues. Germline assignment: CDR1 SGHKS and CDR2 YYEKEE (reference sequence). The V gene end was trimmed by 6 bases and the J gene end by 0 bases; junction bases not matched to a gene: 5. In DNA, the CDR3 is TGTGCCAGCACCCCTGGGGGGGCGAACACCGGGGAGCTGTTTTTT. This gives the protein CASTPGGANTGELFF.

CDR3 nucleotides: TGTGCCAGCAGCCCGACAGGTCGTAACACTGAAGCTTTCTTT. Translation gives CASSPTGRNTEAFF. The chain has TRBV7-9 and TRBJ1-1; TRBD1 might be the D (6 bases). The V end lost 5 bases, the J end lost 2 bases, and 12 bases lay between the germline ends. The CDR3 consists of 14 residues. From germline, CDR1 is SEHNR and CDR2 FQNEAQ (reference sequence). Filled out from reference TRBV7-9 and TRBJ1-1, the complete variable domain reads DTGVSQNPRHKITKRGQNVTFRCDPISEHNRLYWYRQTLGQGPEFLTYFQNEAQLEKSRLLSDRFSAERPKGSFSTLEIQRTEQGDSAMYLCASSPTGRNTEAFFGQGTRLTVV.

CDR3 DNA sequence: TGTGCCAGCAGCACCGGGACAGGGATCTCCTACGAGCAGTACTTC. Translated: CASSTGTGISYEQYF. The rearrangement links TRBV5-4 to TRBJ2-7; the match to TRBD1 covers 9 bases. The CDR3 is made up of 15 amino acids. Trimming removed 4 bases from V and 0 bases from J; junction bases left unmatched: 5. Per the germline V gene, CDR1 is SGHNT and CDR2 is YYREEE (reference sequence).

This chain links TRBV27 with TRBJ2-1; perhaps TRBD2 as D (6 bases). Germline CDR1 and CDR2: MNHEY and SMNVEV (reference sequence). Trimming pared 7 bases from V and 7 bases from J, leaving 20 bases between. CDR3 length: 15 amino acids. CDR3 amino acids: CASTTPGLSGNEQFF. The CDR3 nucleotides read TGTGCCAGCACCACGCCGGGCCTAAGCGGGAATGAGCAGTTCTTC.